The present TCR beta chain was sequenced within a study of Graves' ophthalmopathy and Graves' hyperthyroidism. This clonotype was seen repeatedly, ten times or more. CDR3 size: 13 residues. Trimming shortened V by 1 base and J by 2 bases, and 9 bases separated the two germline ends. Germline lookup yields CDR1 SQVTM and CDR2 ANQGSEA. RNA transcripts provided the template for amplifying TCR beta CDR3 regions. After a first-round RT-PCR with HTBI primers, a second-round multiplex PCR was run. One entry per CDR3 protein, called by TCRdb with MiXCR from the multiplex PCR reads. The table includes 260,000 or so distinct CDR3 sequences, about 46% detected once.

Sequencing was performed on peripheral blood. This sequence was found in an adult man with Graves' ophthalmopathy. The chain is built from TRBV29-1 and TRBJ2-7; either TRBD1 or TRBD2 may supply D (6 bases each). CDR3 coding DNA: TGCAGCGTTGAAGGGGGGGCCACCTACGAGCAGTACTTC. It encodes CSVEGGATYEQYF.